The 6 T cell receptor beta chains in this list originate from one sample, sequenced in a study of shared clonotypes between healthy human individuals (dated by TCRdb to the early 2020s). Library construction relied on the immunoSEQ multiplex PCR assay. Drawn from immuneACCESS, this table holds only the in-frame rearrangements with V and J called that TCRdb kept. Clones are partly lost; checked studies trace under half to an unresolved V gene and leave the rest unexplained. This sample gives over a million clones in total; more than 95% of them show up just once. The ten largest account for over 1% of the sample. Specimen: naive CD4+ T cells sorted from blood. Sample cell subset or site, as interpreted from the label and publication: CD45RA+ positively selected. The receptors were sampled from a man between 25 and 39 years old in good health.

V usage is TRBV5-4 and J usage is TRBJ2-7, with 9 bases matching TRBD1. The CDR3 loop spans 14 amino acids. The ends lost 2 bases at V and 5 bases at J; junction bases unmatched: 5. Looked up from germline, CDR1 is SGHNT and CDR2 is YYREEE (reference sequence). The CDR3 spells CASSFGTGSHEQYF. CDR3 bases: TGTGCCAGCAGCTTCGGGACAGGGTCCCACGAGCAGTACTTC.

The CDR3 bases are TGTGCCAGCAGTTTGGGGGGAGGCTCTCTCTATACGCAGTATTTT. Amino acids: CASSLGGGSLYTQYF. The J gene is TRBJ2-3, the V gene TRBV28, with D perhaps matching TRBD2 (6 bases). This CDR3 spans 15 amino acids. Trimming stripped 3 bases from V and 7 bases from J, with 17 bases between. Germline CDR1 and CDR2: MDHEN and SYDVKM. Full variable domain (outside the CDR3, taken from reference TRBV28 and TRBJ2-3): DVKVTQSSRYLVKRTGEKVFLECVQDMDHENMFWYRQDPGLGLRLIYFSYDVKMKEKGDIPEGYSVSREKKERFSLILESASTNQTSMYLCASSLGGGSLYTQYFGPGTRLTVL.

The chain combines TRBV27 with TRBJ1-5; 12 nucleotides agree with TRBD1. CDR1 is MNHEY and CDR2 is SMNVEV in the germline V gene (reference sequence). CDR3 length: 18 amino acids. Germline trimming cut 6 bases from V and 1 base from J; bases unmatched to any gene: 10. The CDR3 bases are TGTGCCAGCAGACCCCGGGACAGGGGGCGGACAAGCAATCAGCCCCAGCATTTT. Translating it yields CASRPRDRGRTSNQPQHF.

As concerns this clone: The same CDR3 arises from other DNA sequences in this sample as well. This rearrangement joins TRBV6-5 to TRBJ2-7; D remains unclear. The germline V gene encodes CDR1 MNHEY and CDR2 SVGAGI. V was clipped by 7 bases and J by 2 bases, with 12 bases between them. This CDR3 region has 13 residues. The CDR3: CASKRGSAYEQYF. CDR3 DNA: TGTGCCAGCAAACGTGGGTCCGCCTACGAGCAGTACTTC.

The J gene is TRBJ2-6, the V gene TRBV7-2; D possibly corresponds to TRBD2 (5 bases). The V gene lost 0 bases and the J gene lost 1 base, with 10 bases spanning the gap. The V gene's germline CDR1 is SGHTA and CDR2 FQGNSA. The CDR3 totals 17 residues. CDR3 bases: TGTGCCAGCAGCTTAGCGCGGGTCATATCTGGGGCCAACGTCCTGACTTTC. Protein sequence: CASSLARVISGANVLTF.

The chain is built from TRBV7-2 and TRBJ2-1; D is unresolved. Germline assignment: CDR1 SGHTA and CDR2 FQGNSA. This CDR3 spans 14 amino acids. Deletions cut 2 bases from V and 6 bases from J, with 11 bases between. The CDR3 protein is CASSLTRSPNEQFF. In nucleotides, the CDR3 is TGTGCCAGCAGCTTAACAAGATCCCCCAATGAGCAGTTCTTC.